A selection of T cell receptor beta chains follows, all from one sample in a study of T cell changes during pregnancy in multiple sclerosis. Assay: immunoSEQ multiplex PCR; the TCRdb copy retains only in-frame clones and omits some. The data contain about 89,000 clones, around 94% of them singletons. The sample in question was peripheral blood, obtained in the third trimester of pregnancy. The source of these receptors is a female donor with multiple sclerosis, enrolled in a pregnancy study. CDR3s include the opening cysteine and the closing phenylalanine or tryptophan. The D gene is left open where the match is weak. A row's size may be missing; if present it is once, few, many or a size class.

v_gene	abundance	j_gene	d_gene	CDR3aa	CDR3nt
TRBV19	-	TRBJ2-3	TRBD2	CASTTHPGGLALDTQYF	TGTGCCAGTACCACTCACCCCGGCGGACTAGCTTTAGATACGCAGTATTTT
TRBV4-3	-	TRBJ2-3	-	CASSQVASLTDTQYF	TGCGCCAGCAGCCAAGTGGCATCCCTCACAGATACGCAGTATTTT
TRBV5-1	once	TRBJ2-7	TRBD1	CASSALAGQGGNEQYF	TGCGCCAGCAGCGCTCTCGCGGGACAGGGGGGCAACGAGCAGTACTTC
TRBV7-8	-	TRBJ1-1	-	CASSSIRNTEAFF	TGTGCCAGCAGCTCGATCAGGAACACTGAAGCTTTCTTT
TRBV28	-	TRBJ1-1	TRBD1	CASSFTYGTGPRGTEAFF	TGTGCCAGCAGTTTTACGTATGGGACAGGCCCGAGGGGGACTGAAGCTTTCTTT
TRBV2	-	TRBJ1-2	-	CASSEYAANNYGYTF	TGTGCCAGCAGTGAATACGCGGCGAATAACTATGGCTACACCTTC
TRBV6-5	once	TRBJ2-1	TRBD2	CASSRNGLATDEQFF	TGTGCCAGCAGCCGAAACGGACTAGCGACAGATGAGCAGTTCTTC
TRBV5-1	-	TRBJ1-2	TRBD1	CASSTEQGASTNYGYTF	TGCGCCAGCAGCACGGAACAGGGGGCCTCTACTAACTATGGCTACACCTTC
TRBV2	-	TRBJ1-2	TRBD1	CASRGQGTYGYTF	TGTGCCAGCAGGGGACAGGGAACGTATGGCTACACCTTC
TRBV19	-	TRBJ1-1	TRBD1	CASRTGANTEAFF	TGTGCCAGTAGGACAGGGGCGAACACTGAAGCTTTCTTT
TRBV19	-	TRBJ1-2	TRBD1	CASSRAGGTYGYTF	TGTGCCAGTAGTCGGGCAGGGGGCACCTATGGCTACACCTTC
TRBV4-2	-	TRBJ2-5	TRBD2	CASSQPQLAAQETQYF	TGTGCCAGCAGCCAACCTCAACTAGCGGCCCAAGAGACCCAGTACTTC
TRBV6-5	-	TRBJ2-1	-	CASSYSNREQFF	TGTGCCAGCAGTTACTCGAACAGGGAGCAGTTCTTC
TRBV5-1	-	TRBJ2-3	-	CASSLAAGPSNTDTQYF	TGCGCCAGCAGCTTGGCGGCGGGCCCCTCCAACACAGATACGCAGTATTTT
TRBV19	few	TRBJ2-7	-	CASSSVSPPYEQYF	TGTGCCAGTAGCTCAGTATCACCCCCCTACGAGCAGTACTTC
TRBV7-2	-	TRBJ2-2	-	CASSPIPGRVSGELFF	TGTGCCAGCAGCCCCATACCCGGGAGAGTCTCCGGGGAGCTGTTTTTT
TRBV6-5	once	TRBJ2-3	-	CASSTGDSLTDTQYF	TGTGCCAGCAGCACGGGGGACAGTCTCACAGATACGCAGTATTTT
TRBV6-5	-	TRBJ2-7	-	CASSNGGFSYEQYF	TGTGCCAGCAGTAATGGGGGGTTCTCCTACGAGCAGTACTTC
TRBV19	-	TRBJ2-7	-	CASSLTPTGIAYEQYF	TGTGCCAGTAGCCTAACACCGACAGGTATCGCCTACGAGCAGTACTTC
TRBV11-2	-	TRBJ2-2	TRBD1	CASSSGTGVNTGELFF	TGTGCCAGCAGCTCCGGGACAGGGGTTAACACCGGGGAGCTGTTTTTT
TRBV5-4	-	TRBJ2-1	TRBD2	CASSPGGDVYNEQFF	TGTGCCAGCAGCCCGGGGGGGGACGTATACAATGAGCAGTTCTTC
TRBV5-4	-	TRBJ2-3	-	CASGGSGDTQYF	TGTGCCAGCGGGGGGTCGGGGGATACGCAGTATTTT
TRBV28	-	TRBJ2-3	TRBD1	CASSSRQGVLYDTQYF	TGTGCCAGCAGCAGCCGTCAGGGGGTGTTGTATGATACGCAGTATTTT
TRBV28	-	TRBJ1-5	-	CASTPNGGAHQPQHF	TGTGCCAGCACCCCAAATGGCGGGGCCCATCAGCCCCAGCATTTT
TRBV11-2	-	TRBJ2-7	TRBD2	CASSPNGLAGRTSREQYF	TGTGCCAGCAGCCCCAACGGACTAGCGGGGAGAACATCTCGAGAGCAGTACTTC
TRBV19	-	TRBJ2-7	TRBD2	CASSVSGSSYEQYF	TGTGCCAGTAGTGTTAGCGGGAGTAGTTACGAGCAGTACTTC
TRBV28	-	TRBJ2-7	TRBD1	CASSFGTGWVEQYF	TGTGCCAGCAGTTTTGGGACAGGGTGGGTCGAGCAGTACTTC
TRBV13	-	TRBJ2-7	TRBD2	CASSLFGTGGSVEQYF	TGTGCCAGCAGCCTTTTCGGCACGGGAGGGTCGGTCGAGCAGTACTTC
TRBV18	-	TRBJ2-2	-	CASSPRRENTGELFF	TGTGCCAGCTCACCCCGCAGGGAGAACACCGGGGAGCTGTTTTTT
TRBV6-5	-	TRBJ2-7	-	CASSSLRTRQYF	TGTGCCAGCAGCAGCCTCAGGACTCGGCAGTACTTC
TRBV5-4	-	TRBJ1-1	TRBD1	CASSQGQMNTEAFF	TGTGCCAGCAGCCAGGGACAGATGAACACTGAAGCTTTCTTT
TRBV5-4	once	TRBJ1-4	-	CASSRWGQANEKLFF	TGTGCCAGCAGCCGATGGGGACAAGCGAATGAAAAACTGTTTTTT
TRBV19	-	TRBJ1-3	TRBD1	CASSGTGASGNTIYF	TGTGCCAGTAGCGGGACAGGGGCGTCTGGAAACACCATATATTTT
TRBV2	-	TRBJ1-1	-	CASGSGMNTEAFF	TGTGCCAGCGGAAGCGGGATGAACACTGAAGCTTTCTTT
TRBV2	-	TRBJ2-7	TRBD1	CASKTGTVLEQYF	TGTGCCAGCAAAACCGGGACAGTTCTCGAGCAGTATTTC